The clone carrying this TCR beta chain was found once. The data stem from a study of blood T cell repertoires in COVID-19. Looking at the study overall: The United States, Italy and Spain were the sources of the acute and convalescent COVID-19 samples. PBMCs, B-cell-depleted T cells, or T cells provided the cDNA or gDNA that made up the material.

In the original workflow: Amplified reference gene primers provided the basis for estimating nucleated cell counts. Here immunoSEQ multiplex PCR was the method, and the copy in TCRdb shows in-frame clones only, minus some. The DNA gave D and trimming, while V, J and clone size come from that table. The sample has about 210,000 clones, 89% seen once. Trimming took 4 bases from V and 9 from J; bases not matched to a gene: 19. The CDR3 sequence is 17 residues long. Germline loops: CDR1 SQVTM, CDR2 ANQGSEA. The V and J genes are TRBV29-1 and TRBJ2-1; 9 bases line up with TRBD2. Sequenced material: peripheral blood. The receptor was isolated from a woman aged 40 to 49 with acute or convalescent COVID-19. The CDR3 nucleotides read TGCAGCGTTGGAGGGACTAGCTACACCCCGGTCAAAAGTGAGCAGTTCTTC. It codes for CSVGGTSYTPVKSEQFF.